This TCR beta chain was sequenced during a study of cytomegalovirus exposure and HLA in healthy donors. Points from the study as a whole: The authors reported that TCR beta sequences could predict HLA-A and HLA-B alleles. These predictions were accurate for most subjects in the first cohort. A later analysis showed that HLA-associated TCR beta chains had undergone more clonal expansion than equally common others. The only immune exposure information that was available was CMV serostatus.

Vbeta (60) and Jbeta (13) primers were used in the PCR. Profiling relied on immunoSEQ multiplex PCR, and the TCRdb table lists in-frame clones only, not all of them. The listing contains nearly 200,000 clones. Turning to this clone: Its antigen is not identified.

The germline V gene has CDR1 SGHVS and CDR2 FNYEAQ. The CDR3 has 16 residues. V lost 0 bases, J lost 3 bases, and 14 bases lay in between. The chain has TRBV7-6 and TRBJ1-2; D uncertain. The sequence was collected from a boy younger than 18 in good health and CMV-seronegative. The sample was PBMCs. Written as DNA, the CDR3 is TGTGCCAGCAGCTTAGCTCCCCTGGGTCAGGACTATGGCTACACCTTC. This gives the protein CASSLAPLGQDYGYTF.